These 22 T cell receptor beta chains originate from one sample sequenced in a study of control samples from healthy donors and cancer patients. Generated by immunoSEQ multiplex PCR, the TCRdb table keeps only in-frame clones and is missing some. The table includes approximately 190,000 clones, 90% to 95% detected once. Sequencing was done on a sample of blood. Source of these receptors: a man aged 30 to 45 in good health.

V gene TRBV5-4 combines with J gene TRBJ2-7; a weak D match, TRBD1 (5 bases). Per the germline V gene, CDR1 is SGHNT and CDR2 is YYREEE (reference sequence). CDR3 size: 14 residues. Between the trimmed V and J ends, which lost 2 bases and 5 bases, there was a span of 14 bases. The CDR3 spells CASSFGQGGDEQYF. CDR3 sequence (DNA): TGTGCCAGCAGCTTTGGGCAGGGTGGAGACGAGCAGTACTTC.

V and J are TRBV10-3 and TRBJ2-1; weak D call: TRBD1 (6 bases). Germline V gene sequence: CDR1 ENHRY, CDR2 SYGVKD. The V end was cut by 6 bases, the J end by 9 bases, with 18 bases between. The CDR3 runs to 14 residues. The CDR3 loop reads CAIRDSNNPAEQFF. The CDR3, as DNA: TGTGCCATCAGGGACAGTAATAACCCTGCTGAGCAGTTCTTC.

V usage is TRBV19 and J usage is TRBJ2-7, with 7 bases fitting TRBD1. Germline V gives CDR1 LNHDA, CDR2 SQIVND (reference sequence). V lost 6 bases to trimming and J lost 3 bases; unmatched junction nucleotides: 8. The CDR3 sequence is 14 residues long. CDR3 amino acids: CASSKDRRVYEQYF. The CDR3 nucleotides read TGTGCCAGTAGCAAGGACAGGCGAGTCTACGAGCAGTACTTC.

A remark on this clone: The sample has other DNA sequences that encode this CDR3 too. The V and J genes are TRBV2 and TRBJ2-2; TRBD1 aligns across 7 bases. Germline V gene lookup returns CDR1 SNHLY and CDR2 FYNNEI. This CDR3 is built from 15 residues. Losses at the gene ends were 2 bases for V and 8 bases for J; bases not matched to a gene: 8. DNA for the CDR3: TGTGCCAGCAGTGAACCCAGGGGGTTCACTGGGGAGCTGTTTTTT. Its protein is CASSEPRGFTGELFF.

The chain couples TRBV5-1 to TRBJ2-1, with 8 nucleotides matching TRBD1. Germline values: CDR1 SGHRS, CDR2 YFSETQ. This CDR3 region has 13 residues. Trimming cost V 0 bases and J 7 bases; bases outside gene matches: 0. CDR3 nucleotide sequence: TGCGCCAGCAGCTTGGACAGGGGGAATGAGCAGTTCTTC. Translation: CASSLDRGNEQFF.

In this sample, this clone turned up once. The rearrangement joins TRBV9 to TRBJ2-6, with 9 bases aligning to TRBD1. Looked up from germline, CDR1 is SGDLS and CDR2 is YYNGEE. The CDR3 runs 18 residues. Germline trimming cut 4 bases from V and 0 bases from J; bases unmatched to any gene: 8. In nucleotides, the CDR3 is TGTGCCAGCAGCTCCCGGGACAGGGTTTCCTCTGGGGCCAACGTCCTGACTTTC. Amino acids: CASSSRDRVSSGANVLTF. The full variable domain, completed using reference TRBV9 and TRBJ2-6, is DSGVTQTPKHLITATGQRVTLRCSPRSGDLSVYWYQQSLDQGLQFLIQYYNGEERAKGNILERFSAQQFPDLHSELNLSSLELGDSALYFCASSSRDRVSSGANVLTFGAGSRLTVL.

The CDR3 nucleotides are TGTGCCAGCACCTACAGGGGTAGCTCCTACAATGAGCAGTTCTTC. The encoded protein is CASTYRGSSYNEQFF. V usage is TRBV27 and J usage is TRBJ2-1, with 7 bases fitting TRBD1. Germline V gene data show CDR1 as MNHEY and CDR2 as SMNVEV (reference sequence). Trimming took 7 bases from V and 0 from J; bases not matched to a gene: 6. The CDR3 has 15 residues.

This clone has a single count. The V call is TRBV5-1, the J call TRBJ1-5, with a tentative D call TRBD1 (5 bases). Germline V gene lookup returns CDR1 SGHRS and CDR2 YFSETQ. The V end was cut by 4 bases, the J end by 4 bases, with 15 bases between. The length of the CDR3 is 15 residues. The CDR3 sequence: CASSADDSSNQPQHF. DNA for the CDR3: TGCGCCAGCAGCGCGGACGACAGCTCGAATCAGCCCCAGCATTTT.

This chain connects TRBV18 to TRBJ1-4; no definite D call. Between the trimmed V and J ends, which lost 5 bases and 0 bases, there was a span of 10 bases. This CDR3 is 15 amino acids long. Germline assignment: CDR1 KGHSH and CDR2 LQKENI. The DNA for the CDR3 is TGTGCCAGCTCAGCGCGGACCTCAACTAATGAAAAACTGTTTTTT. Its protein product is CASSARTSTNEKLFF.

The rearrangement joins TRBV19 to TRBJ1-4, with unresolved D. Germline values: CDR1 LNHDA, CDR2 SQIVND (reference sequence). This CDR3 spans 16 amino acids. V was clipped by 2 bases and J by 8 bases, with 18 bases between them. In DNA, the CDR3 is TGTGCCAGTAGTATAACCGGGTTTCCGGTGGGGGAAAAACTGTTTTTT. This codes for CASSITGFPVGEKLFF.

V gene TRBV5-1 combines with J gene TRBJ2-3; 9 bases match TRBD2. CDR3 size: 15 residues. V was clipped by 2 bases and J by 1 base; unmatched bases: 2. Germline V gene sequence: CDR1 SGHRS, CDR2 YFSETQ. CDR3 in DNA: TGCGCCAGCAGCTTAGCGGGGGGCGGCACAGATACGCAGTATTTT. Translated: CASSLAGGGTDTQYF.

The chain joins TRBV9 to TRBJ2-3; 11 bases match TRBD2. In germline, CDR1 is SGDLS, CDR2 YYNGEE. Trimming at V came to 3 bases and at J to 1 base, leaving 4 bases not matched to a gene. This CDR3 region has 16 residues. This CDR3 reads CASSGPTSGGTDTQYF. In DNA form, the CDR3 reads TGTGCCAGCAGCGGACCGACTAGCGGGGGCACAGATACGCAGTATTTT. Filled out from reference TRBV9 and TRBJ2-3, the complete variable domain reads DSGVTQTPKHLITATGQRVTLRCSPRSGDLSVYWYQQSLDQGLQFLIQYYNGEERAKGNILERFSAQQFPDLHSELNLSSLELGDSALYFCASSGPTSGGTDTQYFGPGTRLTVL.

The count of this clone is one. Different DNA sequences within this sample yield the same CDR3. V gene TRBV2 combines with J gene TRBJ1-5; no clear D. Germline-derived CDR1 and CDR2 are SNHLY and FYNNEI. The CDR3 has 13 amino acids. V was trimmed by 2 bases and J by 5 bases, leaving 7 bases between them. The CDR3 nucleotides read TGTGCCAGCAGTGAAAACGGAGATCAGCCCCAGCATTTT. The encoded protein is CASSENGDQPQHF.

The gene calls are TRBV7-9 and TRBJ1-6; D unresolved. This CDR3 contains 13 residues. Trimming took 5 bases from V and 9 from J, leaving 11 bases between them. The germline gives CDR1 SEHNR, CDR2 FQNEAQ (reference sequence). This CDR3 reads CASSKIERSPLHF. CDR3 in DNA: TGTGCCAGCAGCAAGATAGAACGTTCACCCCTCCACTTT.

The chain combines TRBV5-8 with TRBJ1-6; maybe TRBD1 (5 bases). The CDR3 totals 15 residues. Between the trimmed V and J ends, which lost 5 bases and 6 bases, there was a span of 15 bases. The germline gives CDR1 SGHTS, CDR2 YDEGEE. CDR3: CASSPMRGINSPLHF. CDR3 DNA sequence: TGTGCCAGCAGTCCAATGCGGGGGATTAATTCACCCCTCCACTTT.

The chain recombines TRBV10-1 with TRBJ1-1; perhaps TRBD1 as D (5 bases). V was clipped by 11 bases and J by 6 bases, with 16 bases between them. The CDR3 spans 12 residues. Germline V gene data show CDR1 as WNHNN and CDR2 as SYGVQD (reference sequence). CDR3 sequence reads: CARIRVGSEAFF. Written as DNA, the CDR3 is TGCGCCCGGATCAGGGTTGGGTCTGAAGCTTTCTTT.

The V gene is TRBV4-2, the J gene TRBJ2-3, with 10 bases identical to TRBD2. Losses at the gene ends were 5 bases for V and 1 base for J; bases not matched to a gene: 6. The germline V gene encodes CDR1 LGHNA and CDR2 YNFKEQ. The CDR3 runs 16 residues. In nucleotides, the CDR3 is TGTGCCAGCAGCTTTGGACTAGCGGATCGCACAGATACGCAGTATTTT. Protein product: CASSFGLADRTDTQYF.

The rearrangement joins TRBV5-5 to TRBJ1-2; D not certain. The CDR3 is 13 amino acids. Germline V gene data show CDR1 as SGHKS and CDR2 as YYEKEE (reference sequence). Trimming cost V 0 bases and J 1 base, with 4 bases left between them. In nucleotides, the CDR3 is TGTGCCAGCAGCTTGGACATTAACTATGGCTACACCTTC. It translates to CASSLDINYGYTF.

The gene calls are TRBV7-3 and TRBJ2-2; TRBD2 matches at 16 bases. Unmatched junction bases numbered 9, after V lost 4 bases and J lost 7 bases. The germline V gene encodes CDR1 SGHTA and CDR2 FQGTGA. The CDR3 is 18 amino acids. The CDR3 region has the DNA TGTGCCAGCAGCTCTTCCGGGACTAGCGGGGGGGCCGGCGGGGAGCTGTTTTTT. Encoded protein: CASSSSGTSGGAGGELFF.

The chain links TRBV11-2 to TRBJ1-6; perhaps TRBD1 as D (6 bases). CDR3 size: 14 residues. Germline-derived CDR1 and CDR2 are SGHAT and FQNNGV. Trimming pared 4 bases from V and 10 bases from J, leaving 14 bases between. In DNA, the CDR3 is TGTGCCAGCAGCTCGGGGGGGGGCCAATCACCCCTCCACTTT. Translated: CASSSGGGQSPLHF.

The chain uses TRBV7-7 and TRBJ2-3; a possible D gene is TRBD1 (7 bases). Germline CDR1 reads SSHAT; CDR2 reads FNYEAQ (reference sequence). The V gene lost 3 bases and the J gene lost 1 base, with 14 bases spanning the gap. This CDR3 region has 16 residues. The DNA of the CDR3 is TGTGCCAGCAGCTTGCAGGGGGGCCCTGGCACAGATACGCAGTATTTT. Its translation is CASSLQGGPGTDTQYF.

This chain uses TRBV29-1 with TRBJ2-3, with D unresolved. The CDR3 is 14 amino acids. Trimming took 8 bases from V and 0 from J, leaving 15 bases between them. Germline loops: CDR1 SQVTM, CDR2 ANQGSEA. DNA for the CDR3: TGCAGCTCCAAATGGGGAACTAGCACAGATACGCAGTATTTT. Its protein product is CSSKWGTSTDTQYF.